This T cell receptor (beta chain) was observed in a study of T cell repertoires in cytomegalovirus infection. Study-wide background: HLA-B-restricted CMV epitopes that are well studied, plus recently identified HLA-C-restricted ones, were used by the study. CMV infection together with matching HLA type was indicated by public TCR beta signatures. Study findings and constraints: HLA-C-restricted CMV-specific TCR beta clonotypes were dominant in the ex vivo response.

Note on this clonotype: Its specificity is not known.

V was pared by 0 bases and J by 6 bases, with 6 bases of the junction left unmatched. Per germline, CDR1 SGDLS and CDR2 YYNGEE. This CDR3 has 16 residues. A single record per CDR3 protein comes from TCRdb applying MiXCR to the reads. The data contain approximately 220,000 distinct CDR3 sequences, approximately 40% of them singletons. This TCR came from a human donor in good health (CMV status not recorded). Some clones in this sample may be carry-over from other donors' samples. The sequencing here drew on CD8+ T cells from cultured PBMCs, taken from culture after CMV antigen stimulation. This chain joins TRBV9 and TRBJ2-1; 10 nucleotides line up with TRBD2. The CDR3 coding sequence is TGTGCCAGCAGCGTAGGGGGAGCGGGAGGGCCCAATGAGCAGTTCTTC. Translating gives CASSVGGAGGPNEQFF.